This is a list of T cell receptor beta chains from one sample in a study of STAT5B mutations in CD4+ large granular lymphocyte leukemia. Clones were sequenced by immunoSEQ multiplex PCR, and TCRdb holds only the in-frame ones, with some missing. The table lists 30,000 to 40,000 clones, around 88% of them singletons. Sequencing input: CD4+ T cells from blood buffy coats. These receptors were collected from a human donor in good health. Both conserved end residues are part of each CDR3. The D gene is left open where the match is weak. Clone sizes are given selectively: once, few, many, or a class where the clone is expanded.

v_gene,abundance,d_gene,j_gene,CDR3nt,CDR3aa
TRBV7-7,.,.,TRBJ2-5,TGTGCCAGCAGCTTAGGTCCCCTGCAAGAGACCCAGTACTTC,CASSLGPLQETQYF
TRBV9,.,TRBD1,TRBJ1-1,TGTGCCAGCAGCGCCCACAGGGGGGTTGAGAACACTGAAGCTTTCTTT,CASSAHRGVENTEAFF
TRBV4-3,.,.,TRBJ2-7,TGCGCCAGCAGCCAGGGATCATGGGGTGAATACGAGCAGTACTTC,CASSQGSWGEYEQYF
TRBV7-9,.,TRBD1,TRBJ1-4,TGTGCCAGCAGTACCCTGGACAGGGGAGGTGAAAAACTGTTTTTT,CASSTLDRGGEKLFF
TRBV4-1,.,.,TRBJ2-3,TGCGCCAGCAGCCAAGATAGGGACTTCACAGATACGCAGTATTTT,CASSQDRDFTDTQYF
TRBV6-5,.,.,TRBJ1-6,TGTGCCAGCAGTGACAGTTATAATTCACCCCTCCACTTT,CASSDSYNSPLHF
TRBV7-9,.,.,TRBJ1-2,TGTGCCAGCAGCCCCCTCTTATTCGTAGGCTCGTGGTATGGCTACACCTTC,CASSPLLFVGSWYGYTF
TRBV4-3,once,.,TRBJ2-7,TGCGCCAGCAGCCAAGAGTTACAATCCGACTACGAGCAGTACTTC,CASSQELQSDYEQYF
TRBV7-2,.,.,TRBJ1-2,TGTGCCAGCAGCTTAGAGGCCCTAACTAGATTTGGCTACACCTTC,CASSLEALTRFGYTF
TRBV13,.,.,TRBJ1-1,TGTGCCAGCAGCTCCGCGGCAGGGGCCACTGAAGCTTTCTTT,CASSSAAGATEAFF
TRBV6-5,.,.,TRBJ2-7,TGTGCCAGCAGTTACTCTGACAGGTTCTCCTACGAGCAGTACTTC,CASSYSDRFSYEQYF
TRBV5-1,.,.,TRBJ1-3,TGCGCCAGCACCCTCTTTGGATTTGGAAACACCATATATTTT,CASTLFGFGNTIYF
TRBV6-1,.,.,TRBJ1-3,TGTGCCAGCATTAAGACAGGAAACACCATATATTTT,CASIKTGNTIYF
TRBV30,.,.,TRBJ2-2,TGTGCCCGCGGGTCCGCAGTGACGAACACCGGGGAGCTGTTTTTT,CARGSAVTNTGELFF
TRBV5-1,.,TRBD2,TRBJ2-1,TGCGCCAGCAGCCGGGGACTAGCGGGGGGGCTAGTCAATGAGCAGTTCTTC,CASSRGLAGGLVNEQFF
TRBV5-1,.,.,TRBJ2-7,TGCGCCAGCAGCTTGGAAGGGATTCCTACCTACGAGCAGTACTTC,CASSLEGIPTYEQYF
TRBV16,.,.,TRBJ1-5,TGTGCCAGCAGCCTTTACTTGACAGGTGTTAGCAATCAGCCCCAGCATTTT,CASSLYLTGVSNQPQHF
TRBV11-3,.,TRBD1,TRBJ1-4,TGTGCCAGCAGCTTAGTAGGGGGCGCGGCTGAAAAACTGTTTTTT,CASSLVGGAAEKLFF
TRBV6-4,once,TRBD2,TRBJ2-2,TGTGCCAGCAGAGCGGGAGCGGACACCGGGGAGCTGTTTTTT,CASRAGADTGELFF
TRBV29-1,.,.,TRBJ1-3,TGCAGCGTTGAAGGCTGGTTTAGGGGCACTGGAAACACCATATATTTT,CSVEGWFRGTGNTIYF
TRBV7-9,once,.,TRBJ2-7,TGTGCCAGCAGCTTAAGGCCCACTCACGAGCAGTACTTC,CASSLRPTHEQYF
TRBV11-2,.,TRBD1,TRBJ1-5,TGTGCCAGCAGCTTAGACCAAGGGGACAGGGGGAGCAATCAGCCCCAGCATTTT,CASSLDQGDRGSNQPQHF
TRBV13,.,TRBD2,TRBJ2-3,TGTGCCAGCAGCCCACCGGGAGGAGGCCCCGGAGATACGCAGTATTTT,CASSPPGGGPGDTQYF
TRBV9,.,TRBD1,TRBJ2-7,TGTGCCAGCAGCGTACTTGGACAGGGGGCAGGGGAGCAGTACTTC,CASSVLGQGAGEQYF
TRBV11-3,.,TRBD1,TRBJ2-2,TGTGCCAGCAGCCGGGGACAGGGAGAGACCGGGGAGCTGTTTTTT,CASSRGQGETGELFF
TRBV27,.,.,TRBJ2-7,TGTGCCAGCAGTTTACAGGGTAACTACGAGCAGTACTTC,CASSLQGNYEQYF
TRBV6-4,.,TRBD1,TRBJ2-2,TGTGCCAGCAGCCCCCGGACAGGGAGTCGCGGGGAGCTGTTTTTT,CASSPRTGSRGELFF
TRBV6-6,few,.,TRBJ1-2,TGTGCCAGCACAAGAACGGGCGGCTTCTATGGCTACACCTTC,CASTRTGGFYGYTF
TRBV11-2,.,.,TRBJ1-1,TGTGCCAGCAGCTTGCAAACTGAAGCTTTCTTT,CASSLQTEAFF
TRBV6-5,.,.,TRBJ1-6,TGTGCCATCACACGCGGGCCTAATTCACCCCTCCACTTT,CAITRGPNSPLHF